The clone carrying this T cell receptor (beta chain) was counted a few times. What it binds is unknown. V was clipped by 3 bases and J by 4 bases, with 9 bases between them. The germline CDR1 and CDR2 sequences are LNHNV and YYDKDF (reference sequence). CDR3 length: 14 amino acids. 13 Jbeta primers and 60 Vbeta primers were used for the PCR. The table came from immunoSEQ multiplex PCR; TCRdb's copy has only in-frame clones and leaves some out. The sample consists of under 300,000 clones, around two thirds of them appearing once. The data belong to a study of cytomegalovirus exposure and HLA in healthy donors. On the study more broadly: Among the roughly 400 genotyped donors, 70% to 90% were placed in the Caucasian-associated ancestry cluster.

Broader study findings: Some V segments, TRBV6-2 and TRBV6-3 among them, were indistinguishable and were therefore excluded. A later analysis associated under 20,000 TCR beta sequences with HLA alleles at a 0.05 false discovery rate.

The chain has TRBV15 and TRBJ2-2; unclear D gene. Sequenced: PBMCs. The sequence was obtained from a female donor in good health and CMV-seronegative. CDR3 amino acids: CATSRGSVTGELFF. The CDR3 coding sequence is TGTGCCACCAGCAGGGGCTCAGTCACCGGGGAGCTGTTTTTT.